These 18 T cell receptor beta chains share one sample of origin, sequenced in a study of cytomegalovirus exposure and HLA in healthy donors. 13 Jbeta primers and 60 Vbeta primers were used for the PCR. Generated by immunoSEQ multiplex PCR, the TCRdb table keeps only in-frame clones and is missing some. The table has about 200,000 clones, about 81% seen once. The specimen was PBMCs. The receptor source for this set is a man between 35 and 55 years old in good health and CMV-seropositive.

The rearrangement uses TRBV6-5 and TRBJ1-5; D remains unclear. CDR1 MNHEY and CDR2 SVGAGI come from the germline V gene. V lost 0 bases and J 1 base, leaving 7 bases between the germline ends. The length of the CDR3 is 15 residues. CDR3: CASSYSSQSNQPQHF. CDR3 nucleotides: TGTGCCAGCAGTTACTCGAGCCAAAGCAATCAGCCCCAGCATTTT.

The CDR3 loop is CASSWGAGNTIYF. CDR3 DNA sequence: TGTGCCAGTAGTTGGGGGGCTGGAAACACCATATATTTT. This sequence joins TRBV19 and TRBJ1-3; a possible D gene is TRBD1 (5 bases). Trimming shortened V by 5 bases and J by 2 bases, and 7 bases separated the two germline ends. Per the germline V gene, CDR1 is LNHDA and CDR2 is SQIVND (reference sequence). The CDR3 runs 13 residues.

This rearrangement joins TRBV19 to TRBJ2-1, with TRBD2 as a possible D gene (6 bases). In germline, CDR1 is LNHDA, CDR2 SQIVND (reference sequence). V lost 3 bases and J 10 bases, leaving 16 bases between the germline ends. The CDR3 has 14 residues. The CDR3 DNA is TGTGCCAGTAGTATGCTCGCCTTGCGGGAAGAGCAGTTCTTC. This translates into CASSMLALREEQFF.

This clone was seen a single time. The chain recombines TRBV7-9 with TRBJ2-1; 15 nucleotides align to TRBD2. From germline, CDR1 is SEHNR and CDR2 FQNEAQ (reference sequence). V was pared by 2 bases and J by 7 bases, with 3 bases of the junction left unmatched. The length of the CDR3 is 16 residues. The CDR3 region has the DNA TGTGCCAGCAGCTTATACGGACTAGCGGGAGGGAATGAGCAGTTCTTC. Encoded protein: CASSLYGLAGGNEQFF.

The chain carries TRBV10-3 and TRBJ2-1; TRBD2 matches at 8 bases. The CDR3 runs to 15 residues. V shed 3 bases, J shed 9 bases, and the junction held 10 bases outside the gene matches. Germline lookup yields CDR1 ENHRY and CDR2 SYGVKD. The CDR3 region has the DNA TGTGCCATCAGTGAAACCGGGAGGGCTATGGGTGAGCAGTTCTTC. Its translation is CAISETGRAMGEQFF.

This clone was picked up one time. The chain combines TRBV6-1 with TRBJ1-2; tentative D call: TRBD1 (6 bases). Germline CDR1 and CDR2: MNHNS and SASEGT. The length of the CDR3 is 14 residues. Trimming removed 3 bases from V and 4 bases from J, with 12 bases in between. For the CDR3, the DNA is TGTGCCAGCAGTGATATCCAGGGGCCCTATGGCTACACCTTC. Amino acids: CASSDIQGPYGYTF.

The J gene is TRBJ1-5, the V gene TRBV9; no clear D. CDR3 length: 14 residues. Between the trimmed V and J ends, which lost 0 bases and 0 bases, there was a span of 4 bases. Germline-derived CDR1 and CDR2 are SGDLS and YYNGEE. The CDR3 loop reads CASSVGDSNQPQHF. CDR3 DNA sequence: TGTGCCAGCAGCGTAGGAGATAGCAATCAGCCCCAGCATTTT.

CDR3 loop: CASSWGTVNEKLFF. DNA for the CDR3: TGCGCCAGCAGCTGGGGGACAGTGAATGAAAAACTGTTTTTT. The rearrangement uses TRBV5-1 and TRBJ1-4; 7 nucleotides align to TRBD1. From germline, CDR1 is SGHRS and CDR2 YFSETQ. The ends lost 3 bases at V and 5 bases at J; junction bases unmatched: 4. The CDR3 is 14 residues long.

By proportion, this clone is medium-sized. The rearrangement uses TRBV19 and TRBJ2-1; 8 nucleotides align to TRBD2. J was trimmed by 4 bases and V by 4 bases; bases with no gene match: 6. The CDR3 has 15 amino acids. Germline-derived CDR1 and CDR2 are LNHDA and SQIVND (reference sequence). The CDR3 DNA reads TGTGCCAGTAGTACGGGTAGCGGGACTTACAATGAGCAGTTCTTC. It codes for CASSTGSGTYNEQFF.

The chain uses TRBV30 and TRBJ1-1; D uncertain. V dropped 4 bases and J dropped 2 bases, with 5 bases sitting between them. The length of the CDR3 is 11 residues. Germline V CDR1 and CDR2: GTSNPN, SVGIG (reference sequence). CDR3 coding DNA: TGTGCCTGGAATAGTAACACTGAAGCTTTCTTT. It translates to CAWNSNTEAFF. The full variable domain, in which reference TRBV30 and TRBJ1-1 provide the parts outside the CDR3, is SQTIHQWPATLVQPVGSPLSLECTVEGTSNPNLYWYRQAAGRGLQLLFYSVGIGQISSEVPQNLSASRPQDRQFILSSKKLLLSDSGFYLCAWNSNTEAFFGQGTRLTVV.

This rearrangement joins TRBV9 to TRBJ1-2; no reliable D call. CDR1 and CDR2 (germline): SGDLS, YYNGEE. V shed 0 bases and J shed 2 bases, with 8 bases lying between them. The CDR3 runs 14 residues. CDR3 sequence (DNA): TGTGCCAGCAGCGTAGGGACTCCCAACTATGGCTACACCTTC. Its protein product is CASSVGTPNYGYTF.

The rearrangement uses TRBV15 and TRBJ1-1, with D perhaps TRBD1 (6 bases). Between the trimmed V and J ends, which lost 6 bases and 1 base, there was a span of 12 bases. Looked up from germline, CDR1 is LNHNV and CDR2 is YYDKDF (reference sequence). The CDR3 loop spans 14 amino acids. The CDR3 nucleotides are TGTGCCACCAGTCCCGGGGGGCCGAACACTGAAGCTTTCTTT. Amino acids: CATSPGGPNTEAFF.

This sequence joins TRBV6-5 and TRBJ1-2; 9 nucleotides line up with TRBD1. From germline, CDR1 is MNHEY and CDR2 SVGAGI. The V segment lost 3 bases and the J segment 8 bases; nucleotides outside the gene matches: 10. The CDR3 is 15 residues long. This CDR3 is CASSYKDRGFDGYTF. The CDR3, as DNA: TGTGCCAGCAGTTATAAGGACAGGGGCTTTGACGGCTACACCTTC.

J is TRBJ1-5 and V is TRBV5-8, with a possible D match to TRBD1 (5 bases). Per germline, CDR1 SGHTS and CDR2 YDEGEE. Trimming pared 4 bases from V and 6 bases from J, leaving 20 bases between. The CDR3 consists of 16 residues. CDR3 region: CASSEIEGTGGQPQHF. DNA for the CDR3: TGTGCCAGCAGCGAAATTGAGGGGACGGGAGGTCAGCCCCAGCATTTT. Supplemented by reference TRBV5-8 and TRBJ1-5, the full variable domain reads EAGVTQSPTHLIKTRGQQATLRCSPISGHTSVYWYQQALGLGLQFLLWYDEGEERNRGNFPPRFSGRQFPNYSSELNVNALELEDSALYLCASSEIEGTGGQPQHFGDGTRLSIL.

The chain uses TRBV6-1 and TRBJ1-5; weak D call: TRBD1 (6 bases). The CDR3 is 14 residues long. The V end lost 6 bases, the J end lost 6 bases, and 15 bases lay between the germline ends. Germline V gene data show CDR1 as MNHNS and CDR2 as SASEGT. The chain's CDR3 is CASREVGRGQPQHF. CDR3 DNA: TGTGCCAGCAGAGAGGTGGGCAGGGGTCAGCCCCAGCATTTT.

V gene TRBV5-8 combines with J gene TRBJ1-1; TRBD1 might be the D (6 bases). CDR3 length equals 12 residues. Germline assignment: CDR1 SGHTS and CDR2 YDEGEE. V lost 5 bases and J 10 bases, leaving 15 bases between the germline ends. The CDR3 protein is CASRGGGQRAFF. The CDR3 nucleotides are TGTGCCAGCAGAGGCGGGGGGCAACGAGCTTTCTTT.

Concerning this clone itself: Other DNA sequences within the sample encode an identical CDR3. This chain joins TRBV28 and TRBJ1-1; D unclear. V gave up 5 bases and J gave up 4 bases, with 11 bases separating them. CDR3 size: 13 residues. Germline values: CDR1 MDHEN, CDR2 SYDVKM. The CDR3 region is CASSPSGSTEAFF. DNA for the CDR3: TGTGCCAGCAGTCCGTCGGGGAGCACTGAAGCTTTCTTT.

The chain is built from TRBV6-1 and TRBJ1-5; D gene unclear. The length of the CDR3 is 15 residues. V was cut by 1 base and J by 0 bases, with 7 bases left in between. Germline V gene lookup returns CDR1 MNHNS and CDR2 SASEGT. The CDR3 sequence: CASSEEPYSNQPQHF. The DNA of the CDR3 is TGTGCCAGCAGTGAAGAACCCTATAGCAATCAGCCCCAGCATTTT.